The entry below gives a single TCR beta chain sequence along with its context. The sample contains more than one DNA sequence encoding this CDR3. The data stem from a study of blood T cell repertoires in COVID-19. Study-wide context: The origin of the acute and convalescent COVID-19 samples was the United States, Italy and Spain.

The CDR3 length is 13 residues. V lost 0 bases and J 3 bases, leaving 6 bases between the germline ends. Looked up from germline, CDR1 is GTSNPN and CDR2 is SVGIG (reference sequence). Per the authors' pipeline: Reference gene primer amplification gave estimated nucleated cell counts. This table comes from immunoSEQ multiplex PCR, and its TCRdb copy is limited to in-frame clones, with some not included. For V, J and clone size, that table is used; D and trimming come from the DNA. The repertoire holds 85,000 to 100,000 clones, with about 70% as singletons. Material: peripheral blood. This sequence joins TRBV30 and TRBJ1-5; D not certain. The TCR originated in a woman in her fifties or sixties in a cohort sampled during active or convalescent COVID-19. This CDR3 is CAWSVQNNQPQHF. CDR3 nucleotide sequence: TGTGCCTGGAGTGTACAGAACAATCAGCCCCAGCATTTT. Supplemented by reference TRBV30 and TRBJ1-5, the full variable domain reads SQTIHQWPATLVQPVGSPLSLECTVEGTSNPNLYWYRQAAGRGLQLLFYSVGIGQISSEVPQNLSASRPQDRQFILSSKKLLLSDSGFYLCAWSVQNNQPQHFGDGTRLSIL.